This is a list of T cell receptor beta chains from one sample in a study of T cells in tuberculosis. Sequenced by immunoSEQ multiplex PCR; TCRdb stores in-frame clones only, minus some. Among more than 30,000 clones, roughly 94% were seen once, and the ten largest hold 6.5% to 8%. The specimen sequenced was PBMCs. The receptors come from a donor aged 10 to 29 with latent tuberculosis or without tuberculosis infection. CDR3s include the opening cysteine and the closing phenylalanine or tryptophan. D genes are given only for firm matches. Clone size is not always given. Where it is, it says once, few, many or a class for expanded clones.

d_call clone_size cdr3_length j_call v_call cdr3_aa cdr3_nt
TRBD2 NA 13 TRBJ2-7 TRBV7-8 CASSSGGFDEQYF TGTGCCAGCAGCTCGGGAGGGTTCGACGAGCAGTACTTC
NA NA 16 TRBJ2-2 TRBV10-3 CATGGGAQRDTGELFF TGTGCCACCGGCGGCGGTGCACAAAGAGACACCGGGGAGCTGTTTTTT
TRBD1 NA 13 TRBJ1-1 TRBV7-6 CASVGQLNTEAFF TGTGCCAGCGTGGGACAGTTAAACACTGAAGCTTTCTTT
TRBD1 once 15 TRBJ2-3 TRBV27 CASSFRGRSTDTQYF TGTGCCAGCAGTTTCAGGGGGCGTAGCACAGATACGCAGTATTTT
TRBD2 NA 15 TRBJ2-3 TRBV25-1 CASSDREVLSDTQYF TGTGCCAGCAGTGACCGGGAGGTTCTCTCAGATACGCAGTATTTT
NA NA 16 TRBJ1-5 TRBV7-9 CASSLGGVWDNQPQHF TGTGCCAGCAGCTTAGGCGGGGTTTGGGACAATCAGCCCCAGCATTTT
NA NA 17 TRBJ2-3 TRBV9 CASSVGTLASSTDTQYF TGTGCCAGCAGCGTAGGGACCCTAGCGTCTAGCACAGATACGCAGTATTTT
TRBD1 NA 16 TRBJ2-7 TRBV4-3 CASSQESSTGDYEQYF TGCGCCAGCAGCCAAGAATCGTCTACAGGGGATTACGAGCAGTACTTC
TRBD2 once 19 TRBJ2-2 TRBV15 CATSRVVVASGRGHGELFF TGTGCCACCAGCAGAGTGGTGGTTGCTAGCGGGAGGGGTCACGGGGAGCTGTTTTTT
NA NA 14 TRBJ2-7 TRBV10-1 CASSESRGGNEQYF TGCGCCAGCAGTGAGTCGAGGGGGGGCAACGAGCAGTACTTC
NA once 14 TRBJ1-2 TRBV7-2 CASSPQTGNYGYTF TGTGCCAGCAGCCCGCAGACAGGCAACTATGGCTACACCTTC
NA NA 15 TRBJ2-3 TRBV2 CASSEVGISTDTQYF TGTGCCAGCAGTGAAGTCGGTATCTCCACAGATACGCAGTATTTT
NA NA 16 TRBJ2-7 TRBV4-3 CASSQDLRSGGIEQYF TGCGCCAGCAGCCAAGATCTAAGAAGCGGAGGAATCGAGCAGTACTTC
NA NA 12 TRBJ1-3 TRBV6-5 CARGGSGNTIYF TGTGCCAGGGGGGGCTCTGGAAACACCATATATTTT
TRBD1 NA 19 TRBJ2-6 TRBV4-1 CASSQDPGGAEAGANVLTF TGCGCCAGCAGCCAAGATCCAGGGGGCGCTGAAGCTGGGGCCAACGTCCTGACTTTC
NA NA 15 TRBJ2-5 TRBV25-1 CASSVAAEYQETQYF TGTGCCAGCAGTGTAGCCGCTGAGTACCAAGAGACCCAGTACTTC
TRBD2 NA 15 TRBJ2-7 TRBV27 CASSSGTSGSYEQYF TGTGCCAGCAGTTCCGGGACTAGCGGGAGCTACGAGCAGTACTTC
NA NA 15 TRBJ2-2 TRBV5-6 CASSLWPSATGELFF TGTGCCAGCAGCTTATGGCCTAGCGCAACCGGGGAGCTGTTTTTT
TRBD2 NA 11 TRBJ2-1 TRBV6-1 CASSEGGGQFF TGTGCCAGCAGTGAAGGGGGGGGGCAGTTCTTC
NA once 13 TRBJ1-1 TRBV5-1 CASSPIKQAKAFF TGCGCCAGCAGCCCCATCAAACAGGCCAAAGCTTTCTTT
NA NA 10 TRBJ1-2 TRBV20-1 CSAADYGYTF TGCAGTGCTGCGGACTATGGCTACACCTTC
NA NA 15 TRBJ1-5 TRBV9 CASSPRGDPNQPQHF TGTGCCAGCAGCCCCCGTGGAGACCCCAATCAGCCCCAGCATTTT
TRBD2 NA 16 TRBJ2-2 TRBV7-2 CASSLVVGGRTGELFF TGTGCCAGCAGCTTAGTGGTGGGAGGGCGCACCGGGGAGCTGTTTTTT
NA NA 15 TRBJ1-4 TRBV27 CASSSLRAYAEKLFF TGTGCCAGCAGTTCCCTCAGGGCGTACGCGGAAAAACTGTTTTTT
TRBD1 NA 14 TRBJ2-7 TRBV10-3 CAIRGTGGLNEQYF TGTGCCATCAGGGGGACAGGGGGTCTCAACGAGCAGTACTTC
NA NA 14 TRBJ1-4 TRBV19 CASSLQGESEKLFF TGTGCCAGTAGCTTACAGGGAGAGAGCGAAAAACTGTTTTTT
NA NA 14 TRBJ2-3 TRBV18 CASSPGLSTDTQYF TGTGCCAGCTCACCCGGACTGAGCACAGATACGCAGTATTTT
NA NA 14 TRBJ2-2 TRBV4-3 CASSQGASVGELFF TGCGCCAGCAGCCAAGGCGCTAGCGTCGGGGAGCTGTTTTTT
NA NA 14 TRBJ2-7 TRBV11-2 CASSWIKGAYEQYF TGTGCCAGCAGCTGGATCAAGGGGGCCTACGAGCAGTACTTC
NA NA 14 TRBJ1-2 TRBV18 CASSRPEGEGGYTF TGTGCCAGCTCACGACCGGAGGGGGAGGGCGGCTACACCTTC
TRBD2 NA 16 TRBJ2-3 TRBV5-1 CASSLGRGLITDTQYF TGCGCCAGCAGCTTGGGGCGGGGGTTGATTACAGATACGCAGTATTTT
NA NA 15 TRBJ1-2 TRBV7-2 CASSLVGTQDYGYTF TGTGCCAGCAGCTTAGTTGGGACACAGGATTATGGCTACACCTTC
NA NA 15 TRBJ1-1 TRBV18 CASSSYSGEGTEAFF TGTGCCAGCTCATCATACTCAGGGGAGGGGACTGAAGCTTTCTTT
TRBD1 NA 16 TRBJ2-3 TRBV27 CASSTRQGVTRDTQYF TGTGCCAGCAGTACCCGACAGGGGGTGACGAGAGATACGCAGTATTTT
TRBD1 once 17 TRBJ2-6 TRBV7-3 CASRSGTVGSGANVLTF TGTGCCAGCAGGTCCGGGACAGTGGGCTCTGGGGCCAACGTCCTGACTTTC
TRBD2 NA 14 TRBJ2-5 TRBV29-1 CSALPRGGRETQYF TGCAGCGCCCTCCCCCGGGGGGGCAGGGAGACCCAGTACTTC
NA NA 14 TRBJ2-3 TRBV27 CASSTRLDSDTQYF TGTGCCAGCAGTACTCGACTAGATTCAGATACGCAGTATTTT
TRBD2 NA 14 TRBJ2-3 TRBV6-4 CASRAGGPSDTQYF TGTGCCAGCAGAGCGGGAGGGCCGTCAGATACGCAGTATTTT
TRBD1 NA 14 TRBJ1-1 TRBV10-3 CAISERTGNTEAFF TGTGCCATCAGTGAACGGACAGGGAACACTGAAGCTTTCTTT
TRBD2 NA 17 TRBJ2-2 TRBV25-1 CASRGGLAAVNTGELFF TGTGCCAGCCGTGGCGGCCTAGCGGCCGTGAACACCGGGGAGCTGTTTTTT
NA once 14 TRBJ1-2 TRBV5-1 CASSWGGRTYGYTF TGCGCCAGCAGCTGGGGAGGCAGAACCTATGGCTACACCTTC
NA NA 14 TRBJ1-1 TRBV12-5 CASGRGDMNTEAFF TGTGCTAGTGGCCGGGGAGATATGAACACTGAAGCTTTCTTT
TRBD2 few 16 TRBJ2-5 TRBV30 CAWSVAGAYGGETQYF TGTGCCTGGAGTGTAGCGGGAGCCTACGGAGGGGAGACCCAGTACTTC
NA NA 15 TRBJ2-7 TRBV7-2 CASSLDSSVSYEQYF TGTGCCAGCAGCTTAGACTCTAGCGTCTCCTACGAGCAGTACTTC
NA NA 12 TRBJ2-5 TRBV2 CASRAVRETQYF TGTGCCAGCAGGGCGGTCCGGGAGACCCAGTACTTC
TRBD2 NA 17 TRBJ2-1 TRBV7-8 CASSSRPGLADNNEQFF TGTGCCAGCAGCTCTCGCCCGGGACTAGCGGACAATAATGAGCAGTTCTTC
NA NA 14 TRBJ2-2 TRBV9 CASSPQSGAGELFF TGTGCCAGCAGCCCCCAATCGGGGGCCGGGGAGCTGTTTTTT
TRBD1 once 16 TRBJ2-7 TRBV4-1 CASSQQPGQGLDEQYF TGCGCCAGCAGCCAACAACCGGGACAGGGGCTGGACGAGCAGTACTTC
TRBD1 NA 15 TRBJ1-1 TRBV7-9 CASSFRDRGNTEAFF TGTGCCAGCAGCTTCCGGGACAGGGGGAACACTGAAGCTTTCTTT
NA NA 15 TRBJ1-1 TRBV9 CASSVAGAQRTEAFF TGTGCCAGCAGCGTAGCAGGGGCCCAGAGGACTGAAGCTTTCTTT
NA NA 11 TRBJ1-1 TRBV7-2 CASSRDWEDFF TGTGCCAGCAGCCGCGATTGGGAGGATTTCTTT
TRBD2 NA 18 TRBJ2-3 TRBV27 CASSFFPISGSGTDTQYF TGTGCCAGCAGTTTCTTCCCCATTAGCGGGAGTGGCACAGATACGCAGTATTTT
NA NA 16 TRBJ1-2 TRBV11-2 CASSRLRSPGDYGYTF TGTGCCAGCAGCCGGCTTAGAAGTCCAGGGGACTATGGCTACACCTTC
TRBD1 NA 15 TRBJ2-3 TRBV6-6 CASSHKTGVGDTQYF TGTGCCAGCAGCCATAAGACAGGGGTGGGAGATACGCAGTATTTT
TRBD2 NA 19 TRBJ2-7 TRBV4-1 CASRRTGLAGGKSSYEQYF TGCGCCAGCAGACGGACAGGACTAGCGGGAGGGAAAAGCTCCTACGAGCAGTACTTC
NA NA 11 TRBJ2-1 TRBV19 CASRRGNEQFF TGTGCCAGTAGAAGAGGGAATGAGCAGTTCTTC
NA NA 14 TRBJ2-3 TRBV7-2 CASSLTLNTDTQYF TGTGCCAGCAGCCTTACTTTGAATACAGATACGCAGTATTTT